This TCR beta chain was captured in a study of brain T cells in children with intractable seizures (dated by TCRdb to the early 2020s). With regard to the full study: Resected brain tissue from about 48 pediatric epilepsy surgery cases was initially screened for immune gene transcripts with a NanoString immunology panel. Of the roughly 12 selected surgery cases, pre-surgery blood was also sequenced for eight, so four had brain tissue only.

The germline V gene supplies CDR1 SGHTA and CDR2 FQGNSA. V is cut by 1 base and J by 0 bases, and the space between the germline ends is 15 bases. Taken from cysteine to phenylalanine, the CDR3 has 17 residues. The sequence is cut down to CDR3 DNA, 51 bases in frame from base 1. Read against the paper, the sample's time point label means: blood from clinic visit 5 months post-surgery; TSC patient then seizure free. The surgery cases with the highest brain T cell transcript signatures were chosen for TCR beta chain sequencing of brain tissue, and also of blood when blood was available. Patients had been treated with at least one anti-epileptic drug before surgery. TCR-sequenced patients were children with drug-resistant epilepsy due to tuberous sclerosis complex, focal cortical dysplasia, Rasmussen encephalitis or hemimegalencephaly. Bulk genomic DNA was isolated from unsorted brain tissue and whole blood using the Monarch genomic DNA purification kit.

The paper as a whole reports these results and caveats: Viral specificity was inferred only from CDR3 sequence similarity, and patients' HCMV serostatus was unknown. Because sequencing depth differed between pre- and post-surgery blood, the absence of clones from the pre-surgery sample may reflect undersampling.

As to this clone: Which antigen it targets is not known. Base qualities are missing; no much larger clone stands one base away.

The immunoSEQ assay was applied to genomic DNA to generate the TCR beta chain sequences. Per the original workflow: Any CDR3 sequence that did not begin with the conserved framework cysteine at position 104 was removed by hand. Clonality was calculated as one minus the normalized Shannon's Diversity Index, with values ranging from 0 (maximal diversity) to 1 (oligoclonal). Chi-squared comparison-of-proportions tests assessed whether the same CDR3 differed in frequency between samples, such as brain versus blood. Public clonotypes were found by searching immuneACCESS, and the VDJdb browser was used to assess similarity to known antiviral clonotypes. This immuneACCESS table, as held by TCRdb, lists in-frame sequences with V and J called but not all clones. Of the missing ones, under half trace to an unresolved V gene in checked studies; the others have no known cause. V, J and clone size are taken as reported in that table, and D and trimming were inferred from the DNA itself. The sample includes 340,000 or so clones, with about 93% observed a single time. Roughly 5.7% of the sample comes from the top ten.

The sequence is built from TRBV7-2 and TRBJ1-1, with no confidently assigned D gene. The source is a boy in the first two years of life with tuberous sclerosis and intractable seizures. The sample here was peripheral blood, taken roughly 5 months after surgery. For the CDR3, the sequence is CASSLGVGLSLNTEAFF. The sequenced DNA is TGTGCCAGCAGCTTAGGAGTAGGATTGAGCTTGAACACTGAAGCTTTCTTT. Joined to the reference TRBV7-2 and TRBJ1-1 proteins, this CDR3 gives the full variable domain: GAGVSQSPSNKVTEKGKDVELRCDPISGHTALYWYRQSLGQGLEFLIYFQGNSAPDKSGLPSDRFSAERTGGSVSTLTIQRTQQEDSAVYLCASSLGVGLSLNTEAFFGQGTRLTVV.